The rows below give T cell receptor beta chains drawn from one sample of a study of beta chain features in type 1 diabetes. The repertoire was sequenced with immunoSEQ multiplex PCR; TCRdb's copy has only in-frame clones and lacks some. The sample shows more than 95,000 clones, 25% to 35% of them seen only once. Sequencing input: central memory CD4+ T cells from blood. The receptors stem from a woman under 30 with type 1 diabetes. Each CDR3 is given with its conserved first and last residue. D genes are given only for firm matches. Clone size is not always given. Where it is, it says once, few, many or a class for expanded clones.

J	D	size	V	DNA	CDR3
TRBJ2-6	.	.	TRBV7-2	TGTGCCAGCAGCCCCGAAGTAGCGGTAATCTCTGGGGCCAACGTCCTGACTTTC	CASSPEVAVISGANVLTF
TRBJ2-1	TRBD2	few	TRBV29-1	TGCAGCGTCGAGGGACTAGGAAATGAGCAGTTCTTC	CSVEGLGNEQFF
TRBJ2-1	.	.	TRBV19	TGTGCCACCTCACCCCGGTCCCCGAGCAATGAGCAGTTCTTC	CATSPRSPSNEQFF
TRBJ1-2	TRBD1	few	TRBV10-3	TGTGCCATCAGCGCGGACAGGGGGAGCGGCTACACCTTC	CAISADRGSGYTF
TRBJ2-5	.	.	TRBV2	TGTGCCACCTCTAGAGTGTTGCGGCAAGAGACCCAGTACTTC	CATSRVLRQETQYF
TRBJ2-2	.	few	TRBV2	TGTGCCAGCAGTGAATCGAGCACCGGGGAGCTGTTTTTT	CASSESSTGELFF
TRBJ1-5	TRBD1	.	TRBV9	TGTGCCAGCAGCGCTGGACAGGGCCTAGGGCCCCAGCATTTT	CASSAGQGLGPQHF
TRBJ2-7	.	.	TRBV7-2	TGTGCCAGCAGCCTAGGGCTGGGGAGCGCCTACGAGCAGTACTTC	CASSLGLGSAYEQYF
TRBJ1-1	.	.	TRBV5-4	TGTGCCAGCAGTTATGACAGAAACACTGAAGCTTTCTTT	CASSYDRNTEAFF
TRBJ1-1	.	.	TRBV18	TGTGCCAGCTCACCCTCCGGTACGTCTGAAGCTTTCTTT	CASSPSGTSEAFF
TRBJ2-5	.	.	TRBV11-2	TGTGCCAGCAGCTTAACTAGCACAACGGGGGAGACCCAGTACTTC	CASSLTSTTGETQYF
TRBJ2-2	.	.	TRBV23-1	TGCGCCAGCAGTCAGGGGAGCAACAACACCGGGGAGCTGTTTTTT	CASSQGSNNTGELFF
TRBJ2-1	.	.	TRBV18	TGTGCCAGCTCACCGCAGGGAGGATGGGGCTACAATGAGCAGTTCTTC	CASSPQGGWGYNEQFF
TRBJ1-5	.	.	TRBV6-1	TGTGCCACAACCCCAGACACTTTTGGGAATCAGCCCCAGCATTTT	CATTPDTFGNQPQHF
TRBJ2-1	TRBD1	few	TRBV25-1	TGTGCCAGCAGTGGGAATCCCAGGGGGCCCTACAATGAGCAGTTCTTC	CASSGNPRGPYNEQFF
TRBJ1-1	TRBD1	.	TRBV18	TGTGCCAGCTCAGTTGGACAGGCCACTGAAGCTTTCTTT	CASSVGQATEAFF
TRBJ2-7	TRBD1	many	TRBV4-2	TGTGCCAGCAGCCCGGGACAGACCAGTGGCGAGCAGTACTTC	CASSPGQTSGEQYF
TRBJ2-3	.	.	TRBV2	TGTGCCAGCAGTCAGACTAGGGGGGGGGATACGCAGTATTTT	CASSQTRGGDTQYF
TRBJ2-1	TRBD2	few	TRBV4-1	TGCGCCAGCAGCCAAGCGGGACTAGCGGGAGCCGAGCAGTTCTTC	CASSQAGLAGAEQFF
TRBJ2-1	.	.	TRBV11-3	TGTGCCAGCGTCCGCGGCGGGGCAATCAATGAGCAGTTCTTC	CASVRGGAINEQFF
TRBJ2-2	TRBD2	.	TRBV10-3	TGTGCCATCAGTGGAAGGAGCGGGAGGAACACCGGGGAGCTGTTTTTT	CAISGRSGRNTGELFF
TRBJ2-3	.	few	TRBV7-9	TGTGCCAGCAGCTTAGCGGGAGGCACAGATACGCAGTATTTT	CASSLAGGTDTQYF
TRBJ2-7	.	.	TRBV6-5	TGTGCCAGCAGTCCCGCCGGACAGACCCCTCGCGAGCAGTACTTC	CASSPAGQTPREQYF
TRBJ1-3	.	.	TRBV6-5	TGTGCCAGCAGTTACTCGAATTCGGGGGAAGAAAACACCATATATTTT	CASSYSNSGEENTIYF
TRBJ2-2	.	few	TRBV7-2	TGTGCCAGCAGCATGCAGGGAACGAACACCGGGGAGCTGTTTTTT	CASSMQGTNTGELFF
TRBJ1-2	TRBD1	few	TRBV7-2	TGTGCCAGCAGCTTAGGTCTAGAGACAGGGTCCTATGGCTACACCTTC	CASSLGLETGSYGYTF
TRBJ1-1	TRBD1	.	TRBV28	TGTGCCAGCAGTCAACCGGGACAGGGGAACACTGAAGCTTTCTTT	CASSQPGQGNTEAFF
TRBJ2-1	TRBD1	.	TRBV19	TGTGCCAGTACCCCGGCACAGGGGGCGTACGAGCAGTTCTTC	CASTPAQGAYEQFF
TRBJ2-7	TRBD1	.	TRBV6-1	TGTGCCAGCAGTGAAGCGCCCCAGGGGGCTAACTACGAGCAGTACTTC	CASSEAPQGANYEQYF
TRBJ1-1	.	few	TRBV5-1	TGCGCCAGCAGCTTGGATTCCGACAGGGAAGCTTTCTTT	CASSLDSDREAFF
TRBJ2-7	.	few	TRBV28	TGTGCCAGCAGTTTCTATTCCGCCTCCTACGAGCAGTACTTC	CASSFYSASYEQYF
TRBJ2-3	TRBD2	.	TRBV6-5	TGTGCCAGCAGTTACGGCGGGAGGGTCGATACGCAGTATTTT	CASSYGGRVDTQYF
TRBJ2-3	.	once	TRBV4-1	TGCGCCAGCAGCCGACCGAGGAGAGGGCGCACAGATACGCAGTATTTT	CASSRPRRGRTDTQYF
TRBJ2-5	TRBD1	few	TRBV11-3	TGTGCCAGCAGCACGGGACAGCAAGAGACCCAGTACTTC	CASSTGQQETQYF
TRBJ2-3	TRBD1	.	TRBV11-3	TGTGCCAGCAGCCCCGGGACAGGGGGTATGGCAGATACGCAGTATTTT	CASSPGTGGMADTQYF
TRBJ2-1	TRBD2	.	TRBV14	TGTGCCAGCAGCCAACAACTAGCGGGAGTCAATGAGCAGTTCTTC	CASSQQLAGVNEQFF
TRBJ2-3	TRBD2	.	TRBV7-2	TGTGCCAGCAGCGAACTAGCGGCTAGCACAGATACGCAGTATTTT	CASSELAASTDTQYF
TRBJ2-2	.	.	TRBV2	TGTGCCAGCAGTGACGGACTCTCCACCGGGGAGCTGTTTTTT	CASSDGLSTGELFF
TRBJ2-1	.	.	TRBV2	TGTGCCAGCAGTGAAGTGGCTGTTGAGCAGTTCTTC	CASSEVAVEQFF